The entry below gives a single T cell receptor (beta chain) sequence along with its context. The data were taken from a study of blood T cell repertoires in COVID-19. Study summary: PBMCs, B-cell-depleted T cells, or T cells provided the cDNA or gDNA that made up the material.

Germline lookup yields CDR1 SGHTA and CDR2 FQGNSA. V lost 5 bases, J lost 5 bases, and 12 bases lay in between. The CDR3 length is 14 residues. Under the authors' procedure: Estimates of nucleated cell counts were drawn from the amplification of reference gene primers. The protocol was immunoSEQ multiplex PCR, while the TCRdb copy is restricted to in-frame clones and leaves out a portion. V and J calls and clone size are those listed in that table; D and trimming were worked out from the DNA. The table has 200,000 to 300,000 clones, roughly 79% seen once; the top ten hold roughly 8%. The genes are TRBV7-2 and TRBJ2-2; possible D gene TRBD1, 6 bases. The sequence derives from a woman aged 80 or older with COVID-19, enrolled during active disease. The sequenced sample consisted of peripheral blood. CDR3 nucleotides: TGTGCCAGCAGCCCCCAGCAGGGGACCGGGGAGCTGTTTTTT. Translating gives CASSPQQGTGELFF.